This T cell receptor (beta chain) is from a study of graft-versus-host responses after intestinal transplantation. Study background: All recipients were transplanted with multivisceral, liver-intestinal, or isolated intestinal grafts. Induction using anti-thymocyte globulin, followed by tacrolimus and steroids for two to three years, was given to all recipients.

Study conclusions and caveats: Peak GvH clone levels in circulation were associated with early post-transplant HvG declines.

Sequenced by immunoSEQ multiplex PCR; TCRdb stores in-frame clones only, minus some. The data contain approximately 49,000 clones, roughly 96% of them singletons. In regard to this clone: Its antigen is not known.

This CDR3 has 15 residues. Germline values: CDR1 SEHNR, CDR2 FQNEAQ (reference sequence). The V and J ends lost 3 bases and 6 bases respectively, with 15 bases between them. The clonotype originates from a human donor who was the organ donor for an intestinal transplant. The V gene is TRBV7-9, the J gene TRBJ1-3; no clear D gene. The starting material was unstimulated CD8+ T cells sorted from spleen or lymph node cells, obtained before transplant. The CDR3 nucleotides are TGTGCCAGCAGCTTTTCGGGTCTGCGGGAAAACACCATATATTTT. Encoded protein: CASSFSGLRENTIYF.